Below are 31 T cell receptor beta chains sequenced from a single sample in a study of shared clonotypes between healthy human individuals. TCRdb keeps only in-frame clones here, not all; method: immunoSEQ multiplex PCR. Among approximately 2.4 million clones listed, 90% to 96% were seen once. Sequenced material: naive CD4+ T cells sorted from blood. Specified subset: CD45RA+ positively selected. The receptors shown here come from a young man in good health.

V and J are TRBV19 and TRBJ2-7, with D perhaps matching TRBD1 (6 bases). Germline CDR1 and CDR2: LNHDA and SQIVND (reference sequence). The CDR3 covers 15 residues. The V end lost 3 bases, the J end lost 3 bases, and 15 bases lay between the germline ends. The CDR3 reads CASSISWGLGYEQYF. CDR3 DNA sequence: TGTGCCAGTAGTATCTCTTGGGGGCTCGGCTACGAGCAGTACTTC. Full variable domain (missing parts from reference TRBV19 and TRBJ2-7): DGGITQSPKYLFRKEGQNVTLSCEQNLNHDAMYWYRQDPGQGLRLIYYSQIVNDFQKGDIAEGYSVSREKKESFPLTVTSAQKNPTAFYLCASSISWGLGYEQYFGPGTRLTVT.

The V gene is TRBV6-5, the J gene TRBJ2-5; D not certain. Deletions cut 0 bases from V and 5 bases from J, with 10 bases between. CDR3 length equals 14 residues. Germline V gives CDR1 MNHEY, CDR2 SVGAGI. CDR3 amino acids: CASSYSTTRETQYF. CDR3 bases: TGTGCCAGCAGTTACTCGACCACCCGGGAGACCCAGTACTTC.

The V gene is TRBV4-1, the J gene TRBJ2-5; TRBD1 agrees at 9 bases. This CDR3 contains 16 residues. The junction had 8 bases not matched to a gene; V was cut back by 4 bases and J by 2 bases. From germline, CDR1 is MGHRA and CDR2 YSYEKL. CDR3 sequence (DNA): TGCGCCAGCAGCCCCGGGACAGGGTCTCAACAAGAGACCCAGTACTTC. This codes for CASSPGTGSQQETQYF.

The chain joins TRBV7-6 to TRBJ1-2; D perhaps matches TRBD1 (6 bases). The CDR3 consists of 15 residues. CDR1 is SGHVS and CDR2 is FNYEAQ in the germline V gene. V shed 5 bases and J shed 3 bases, with 16 bases lying between them. The chain's CDR3 is CASSPTGLNDYGYTF. The CDR3 nucleotides are TGTGCCAGCAGCCCAACAGGGCTAAACGACTATGGCTACACCTTC.

The chain links TRBV4-1 to TRBJ2-1, with TRBD1 matching 9 bases. With V trimmed by 1 base and J by 4 bases, 11 bases remained unmatched. Germline CDR1 is MGHRA and CDR2 is YSYEKL. CDR3 size: 18 residues. CDR3 nucleotides: TGCGCCAGCAGCCAAGTTATATTGACAGGGGGTAAATACAATGAGCAGTTCTTC. It yields the protein CASSQVILTGGKYNEQFF.

The chain couples TRBV5-1 to TRBJ2-6; no definite D call. Trimming left V 4 bases short and J 1 base short, with 12 bases between. Germline-derived CDR1 and CDR2 are SGHRS and YFSETQ. This CDR3 spans 16 amino acids. Here the CDR3 reads CASSPRPQSGANVLTF. Here the CDR3 DNA reads TGCGCCAGCAGCCCTCGTCCCCAGTCTGGGGCCAACGTCCTGACTTTC.

The chain has TRBV2 and TRBJ1-5; 9 bases align to TRBD1. The CDR3 consists of 14 residues. Germline loops: CDR1 SNHLY, CDR2 FYNNEI. The ends lost 6 bases at V and 3 bases at J; junction bases unmatched: 3. CDR3 DNA: TGTGCCAGCAGGCGGGACAGGGTCAATCAGCCCCAGCATTTT. Residues: CASRRDRVNQPQHF.

In DNA form, the CDR3 reads TGTGCCAGCAGCTTAGGGACAGGGTTGCGGTATGGCTACACCTTC. This encodes CASSLGTGLRYGYTF. This chain uses TRBV11-2 with TRBJ1-2; 8 bases agree with TRBD1. V was clipped by 1 base and J by 5 bases; unmatched bases: 6. Germline lookup yields CDR1 SGHAT and CDR2 FQNNGV. The CDR3 extends over 15 amino acids.

This chain joins TRBV5-1 and TRBJ2-2, with 12 positions matching TRBD2. The CDR3 runs 17 residues. V was pared by 0 bases and J by 5 bases, with 5 bases of the junction left unmatched. The germline CDR1 and CDR2 sequences are SGHRS and YFSETQ. For the CDR3, the DNA is TGCGCCAGCAGCTTGGTGCCTAGCGGGAGGGAGACCGGGGAGCTGTTTTTT. Amino acids: CASSLVPSGRETGELFF.

Note on this clone: The sample holds other DNA sequences that translate to the same CDR3. The chain links TRBV11-2 to TRBJ1-3; D gene ambiguous. The CDR3 contains 14 residues. Trimming shortened V by 1 base and J by 1 base, and 5 bases separated the two germline ends. The germline V gene has CDR1 SGHAT and CDR2 FQNNGV. The CDR3 protein is CASSLAGSGNTIYF. In nucleotides, the CDR3 is TGTGCCAGCAGCTTAGCCGGATCTGGAAACACCATATATTTT.

The V gene is TRBV7-6, the J gene TRBJ2-5, with 9 bases lining up with TRBD1. From germline, CDR1 is SGHVS and CDR2 FNYEAQ. The trim removed 4 bases at V and 7 bases at J, leaving 7 bases unmatched. The CDR3 has 14 residues. The CDR3 DNA sequence: TGTGCCAGCAGCTCCCGGGACAGGGAAGGGACCCAGTACTTC. It encodes CASSSRDREGTQYF.

The V call is TRBV7-2, the J call TRBJ1-2, with D maybe TRBD1 (6 bases). The germline CDR1 and CDR2 sequences are SGHTA and FQGNSA. This CDR3 contains 14 residues. V shed 1 base and J shed 4 bases, with 10 bases lying between them. The DNA for the CDR3 is TGTGCCAGCAGCTTAGTTGGACAGATCTATGGCTACACCTTC. It is translated as CASSLVGQIYGYTF.

The chain uses TRBV5-3 and TRBJ1-6, with 9 bases aligning to TRBD1. TRBV5-3 is treated as an ORF (open reading frame) with a function not yet certain. The length of the CDR3 is 20 residues. The V segment lost 0 bases and the J segment 5 bases; nucleotides outside the gene matches: 15. The CDR3 loop is CARSLELGQQGAPDNSPLHF. In DNA, the CDR3 is TGTGCCAGAAGCTTGGAATTGGGACAACAGGGGGCGCCAGATAATTCACCCCTCCACTTT.

This chain uses TRBV11-2 with TRBJ1-1; 8 nucleotides align to TRBD1. The CDR3 length is 18 residues. After removal of 1 base from V and 5 bases from J, the junction contained 15 bases not matched to a gene. Germline-derived CDR1 and CDR2 are SGHAT and FQNNGV. The DNA for the CDR3 is TGTGCCAGCAGCTTAGCCGGCATCCTTGGACAGGGAGGAACTGAAGCTTTCTTT. This codes for CASSLAGILGQGGTEAFF.

This sequence joins TRBV10-3 and TRBJ1-1; D remains ambiguous. Germline V gene data show CDR1 as ENHRY and CDR2 as SYGVKD. The CDR3 consists of 14 residues. The V end was cut by 6 bases, the J end by 1 base, with 12 bases between. The CDR3 sequence is CAIRKVSENTEAFF. CDR3 sequence (DNA): TGTGCCATCAGGAAAGTGTCAGAGAACACTGAAGCTTTCTTT.

This sequence joins TRBV10-2 and TRBJ2-5; TRBD1 might be the D (5 bases). Germline-derived CDR1 and CDR2 are WSHSY and SAAADI. The V and J ends lost 6 bases and 5 bases respectively, with 10 bases between them. The CDR3 extends over 12 amino acids. CDR3 sequence reads: CASRGDSETQYF. For the CDR3, the DNA is TGCGCCAGCAGGGGCGACAGCGAGACCCAGTACTTC.

The chain couples TRBV10-2 to TRBJ2-7, with TRBD1 matching 9 bases. From germline, CDR1 is WSHSY and CDR2 SAAADI. V lost 5 bases, J lost 2 bases, and 4 bases stayed unmatched. The length of the CDR3 is 14 residues. DNA for the CDR3: TGCGCCAGCAGTTTGGACAGGGGTACCTACGAGCAGTACTTC. This sequence encodes CASSLDRGTYEQYF.

This rearrangement joins TRBV27 to TRBJ2-7; 12 nucleotides line up with TRBD2. From germline, CDR1 is MNHEY and CDR2 SMNVEV (reference sequence). This CDR3 has 15 residues. V dropped 8 bases and J dropped 4; count of bases not matched to a gene: 9. In DNA, the CDR3 is TGTGCCAGCGGAAGGCTAGCGGGGGGGAGGTACGAGCAGTACTTC. This encodes CASGRLAGGRYEQYF.

The chain recombines TRBV15 with TRBJ2-1; 8 bases match TRBD2. Germline loops: CDR1 LNHNV, CDR2 YYDKDF (reference sequence). Unmatched junction bases numbered 4, after V lost 3 bases and J lost 0 bases. The CDR3 consists of 16 residues. CDR3 nucleotides: TGTGCCACCAGCAGTAAGCGGGAGAACTCCTACAATGAGCAGTTCTTC. Amino acid sequence: CATSSKRENSYNEQFF.

The chain carries TRBV27 and TRBJ1-6, with unresolved D. V was trimmed by 8 bases and J by 5 bases, leaving 16 bases between them. The CDR3 runs to 15 residues. In germline, CDR1 is MNHEY, CDR2 SMNVEV (reference sequence). The CDR3 DNA reads TGTGCCAGCGGGCGGGGTATTGTCGATAATTCACCCCTCCACTTT. It specifies CASGRGIVDNSPLHF.

The sample holds one count of this clone. V and J are TRBV2 and TRBJ2-2; unclear D gene. CDR1 SNHLY and CDR2 FYNNEI come from the germline V gene. V was pared by 3 bases and J by 5 bases, with 7 bases between. This CDR3 comprises 13 residues. CDR3 loop: CASSEVVTGELFF. The CDR3 DNA reads as TGTGCCAGCAGTGAGGTCGTAACCGGGGAGCTGTTTTTT.

V gene TRBV10-1 combines with J gene TRBJ2-7, with D unresolved. Germline CDR1 is WNHNN and CDR2 is SYGVQD (reference sequence). V lost 3 bases and J lost 5, with 11 bases in between. The length of the CDR3 is 13 residues. CDR3 DNA: TGCGCCAGCAGTGATGGCCCTCTGAACGAGCAGTACTTC. This codes for CASSDGPLNEQYF.

Points on this clone: Within the sample, other DNA sequences also encode this same CDR3. The chain employs TRBV18 and TRBJ2-7; D uncertain. V lost 0 bases and J 2 bases, leaving 8 bases between the germline ends. The CDR3 has 14 amino acids. Germline V gene sequence: CDR1 KGHSH, CDR2 LQKENI. In DNA, the CDR3 is TGTGCCAGCTCACCACCCAGGAACCCCTACGAGCAGTACTTC. Protein product: CASSPPRNPYEQYF. Full variable domain (remainder filled in from reference TRBV18 and TRBJ2-7): NAGVMQNPRHLVRRRGQEARLRCSPMKGHSHVYWYRQLPEEGLKFMVYLQKENIIDESGMPKERFSAEFPKEGPSILRIQQVVRGDSAAYFCASSPPRNPYEQYFGPGTRLTVT.

The chain joins TRBV6-5 to TRBJ2-3; D is possibly TRBD2 (6 bases). CDR3 length equals 16 residues. CDR1 is MNHEY, CDR2 SVGAGI, per germline. V gave up 4 bases and J gave up 0 bases, with 14 bases separating them. CDR3 DNA sequence: TGTGCCAGCAGTTCGGGACTCCCGATGAGCACAGATACGCAGTATTTT. It translates to CASSSGLPMSTDTQYF.

Remarks on this clone: Different DNA sequences within this sample yield the same CDR3. The chain recombines TRBV6-5 with TRBJ2-3; tentative D call: TRBD2 (7 bases). Between the trimmed V and J ends, which lost 2 bases and 3 bases, there was a span of 12 bases. Germline CDR1 reads MNHEY; CDR2 reads SVGAGI. CDR3 length equals 15 residues. The CDR3: CASSYEGGRTDTQYF. The CDR3 DNA follows: TGTGCCAGCAGTTACGAGGGGGGGAGGACAGATACGCAGTATTTT.

The chain employs TRBV7-6 and TRBJ2-7, with D tentatively TRBD1 or TRBD2 (5 bases each). Germline V gene lookup returns CDR1 SGHVS and CDR2 FNYEAQ. The CDR3 covers 14 residues. Between the trimmed V and J ends, which lost 5 bases and 6 bases, there was a span of 17 bases. The CDR3 DNA reads TGTGCCAGCAGCCGGGACCCCGTTGCCGGCGAGCAGTACTTC. Protein: CASSRDPVAGEQYF.

The chain has TRBV29-1 and TRBJ2-5; the D is unclear. The CDR3 extends over 14 amino acids. The germline V gene encodes CDR1 SQVTM and CDR2 ANQGSEA. V was clipped by 7 bases and J by 4 bases, with 19 bases between them. The CDR3 protein is CSAKRAEDGETQYF. In DNA form, the CDR3 reads TGCAGCGCGAAACGGGCCGAGGACGGAGAGACCCAGTACTTC.

The chain combines TRBV5-4 with TRBJ2-5; weak D call: TRBD1 (6 bases). Germline V lookup: CDR1 SGHNT, CDR2 YYREEE (reference sequence). The V gene lost 0 bases and the J gene lost 1 base, with 13 bases spanning the gap. The CDR3 extends over 16 amino acids. The CDR3 here is CASSLDGQSRQETQYF. The CDR3 DNA is TGTGCCAGCAGCTTGGACGGACAGTCTCGCCAAGAGACCCAGTACTTC.

This chain uses TRBV18 with TRBJ1-2; no reliable D call. CDR3 length: 15 amino acids. V was clipped by 3 bases and J by 7 bases, with 18 bases between them. Per germline, CDR1 KGHSH and CDR2 LQKENI. CDR3 amino acids: CASSPPPLQRAGYTF. CDR3 nucleotides: TGTGCCAGCTCACCCCCTCCGCTCCAGAGGGCTGGCTACACCTTC.

The chain couples TRBV7-8 to TRBJ1-2; D not resolved. The V end lost 1 base, the J end lost 0 bases, and 9 bases lay between the germline ends. There are 15 residues in the CDR3. Germline CDR1 is SGHVS and CDR2 is FQNEAQ. CDR3 in DNA: TGTGCCAGCAGCTTAGGGAACCCGGCTAACTATGGCTACACCTTC. Translating gives CASSLGNPANYGYTF.

This chain uses TRBV7-9 with TRBJ1-1; D remains ambiguous. CDR3 length: 13 amino acids. The germline V and J ends were trimmed by 1 base and 6 bases, with 9 bases remaining between them. Germline assignment: CDR1 SEHNR and CDR2 FQNEAQ (reference sequence). The DNA for the CDR3 is TGTGCCAGCAGCTTAGATTTGGCAGCTGAAGCTTTCTTT. It specifies CASSLDLAAEAFF. The full variable domain, in which reference TRBV7-9 and TRBJ1-1 provide the parts outside the CDR3, is DTGVSQNPRHKITKRGQNVTFRCDPISEHNRLYWYRQTLGQGPEFLTYFQNEAQLEKSRLLSDRFSAERPKGSFSTLEIQRTEQGDSAMYLCASSLDLAAEAFFGQGTRLTVV.